The 7 T cell receptor beta chains reported below all come from one sample, sequenced in a study of OX40 agonist ivuxolimab in advanced cancers. Profiled with immunoSEQ multiplex PCR; TCRdb holds only in-frame clones, not every one. Found here are approximately 90,000 clones, roughly 90% of them singletons; the top ten hold 0.25% to 0.3%. The sample in question was CD4+ or CD8+ T cells sorted from blood, obtained in a trial of the OX40 agonist ivuxolimab. These TCRs come from an adult with an advanced solid tumor such as melanoma, head and neck, liver or kidney cancer.

The chain recombines TRBV7-9 with TRBJ1-1, with D perhaps TRBD1 (5 bases). The CDR3 extends over 15 amino acids. Looked up from germline, CDR1 is SEHNR and CDR2 is FQNEAQ (reference sequence). The V gene lost 2 bases and the J gene lost 4 bases, with 14 bases spanning the gap. This chain's CDR3 is CASSLIAGPGTEAFF. In DNA form, the CDR3 reads TGTGCCAGCAGCTTAATCGCGGGGCCCGGCACTGAAGCTTTCTTT.

The chain uses TRBV5-1 and TRBJ1-1; 8 nucleotides agree with TRBD1. Germline values: CDR1 SGHRS, CDR2 YFSETQ. The CDR3 runs to 15 residues. V lost 4 bases, J lost 3 bases, and 8 bases stayed unmatched. CDR3 sequence: CASSPRQGLDTEAFF. CDR3 bases: TGCGCCAGCAGCCCGAGACAGGGGCTCGACACTGAAGCTTTCTTT.

V usage is TRBV6-5 and J usage is TRBJ2-7; the D gene is possibly TRBD2 (7 bases). V lost 6 bases to trimming and J lost 1 base, with 16 bases between them. The germline gives CDR1 MNHEY, CDR2 SVGAGI. The CDR3 sequence is 15 residues long. The CDR3, as DNA: TGTGCCAGCAGCCGGGGGGCGGGCGGGTCCTACGAGCAGTACTTC. This sequence encodes CASSRGAGGSYEQYF.

The V and J genes are TRBV19 and TRBJ1-2, with D perhaps matching TRBD1 (5 bases). V dropped 3 bases and J dropped 2 bases, with 7 bases sitting between them. The germline gives CDR1 LNHDA, CDR2 SQIVND (reference sequence). CDR3 length: 13 residues. CDR3 bases: TGTGCCAGTAGTATTAAGGGGAACTATGGCTACACCTTC. It is translated as CASSIKGNYGYTF.

J is TRBJ2-4 and V is TRBV10-3; 8 bases are shared with TRBD2. CDR1 is ENHRY, CDR2 SYGVKD, per germline. The junction had 7 bases not matched to a gene; V was cut back by 3 bases and J by 0 bases. The CDR3 totals 17 residues. CDR3: CAISETGGGLAKNIQYF. The CDR3 DNA sequence: TGTGCCATCAGTGAAACGGGCGGGGGGTTAGCCAAAAACATTCAGTACTTC.

The chain recombines TRBV7-2 with TRBJ2-3; D is unresolved. Germline values: CDR1 SGHTA, CDR2 FQGNSA. The V end was cut by 3 bases, the J end by 8 bases, with 12 bases between. This CDR3 has 13 residues. The CDR3 sequence is CASSFLAEGTQYF. CDR3 bases: TGTGCCAGCAGCTTCCTTGCGGAAGGTACGCAGTATTTT. Full variable domain (rest looked up from reference TRBV7-2 and TRBJ2-3): GAGVSQSPSNKVTEKGKDVELRCDPISGHTALYWYRQSLGQGLEFLIYFQGNSAPDKSGLPSDRFSAERTGGSVSTLTIQRTQQEDSAVYLCASSFLAEGTQYFGPGTRLTVL.

This sequence joins TRBV9 and TRBJ2-2; D call uncertain. Germline V gene data show CDR1 as SGDLS and CDR2 as YYNGEE. Trimming took off 0 bases at V and 7 bases at J, with 13 bases between the two ends. This CDR3 is 15 amino acids long. The CDR3 coding sequence is TGTGCCAGCAGCGTAGCTGGGCAGGCCTACGGGGAGCTGTTTTTT. Amino acid sequence: CASSVAGQAYGELFF.